This T cell receptor beta chain was sequenced in a study of shared clonotypes between healthy human individuals. Trimming took 7 bases from V and 3 from J; bases not matched to a gene: 7. Germline loops: CDR1 LNHDA, CDR2 SQIVND (reference sequence). This CDR3 comprises 14 residues. Sequencing was at deep level. Every immunoSEQ plate was one replicate of a subset's evenly spread DNA. Sequenced by immunoSEQ multiplex PCR; TCRdb stores in-frame clones only, minus some. In the table there are 800,000 to 1,200,000 clones, 70% to 80% of which are singletons. This clone was observed a few times. Its target is unknown. Whole-study results and caveats: Naive subsets, compared against memory subsets, generally had larger estimated richness values.

The sequence came from a man younger than 35 in good health. Some clones in this sample may be carry-over from other donors' samples. V is TRBV19 and J is TRBJ1-2; TRBD1 matches 8 bases. The sample taken for sequencing was memory CD4+ T cells from PBMCs. Subset specified: CD45RA-negative fraction. In nucleotides, the CDR3 is TGTGCCAGTACCCTCGGGACAGGATACTATGGCTACACCTTC. Encoded protein: CASTLGTGYYGYTF.